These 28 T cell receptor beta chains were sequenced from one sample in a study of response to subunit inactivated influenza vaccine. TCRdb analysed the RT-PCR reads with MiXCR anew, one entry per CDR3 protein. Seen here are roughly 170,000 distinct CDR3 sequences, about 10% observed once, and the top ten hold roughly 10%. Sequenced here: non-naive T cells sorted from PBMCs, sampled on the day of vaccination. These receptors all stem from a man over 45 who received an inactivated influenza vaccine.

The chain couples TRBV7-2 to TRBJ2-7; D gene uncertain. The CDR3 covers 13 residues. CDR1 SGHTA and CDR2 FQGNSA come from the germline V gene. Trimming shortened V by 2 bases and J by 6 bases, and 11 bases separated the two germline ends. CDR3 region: CASSLYQATEQYF. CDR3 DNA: TGTGCCAGCAGCTTATATCAAGCGACCGAGCAGTACTTC. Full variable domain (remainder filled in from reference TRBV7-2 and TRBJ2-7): GAGVSQSPSNKVTEKGKDVELRCDPISGHTALYWYRQSLGQGLEFLIYFQGNSAPDKSGLPSDRFSAERTGGSVSTLTIQRTQQEDSAVYLCASSLYQATEQYFGPGTRLTVT.

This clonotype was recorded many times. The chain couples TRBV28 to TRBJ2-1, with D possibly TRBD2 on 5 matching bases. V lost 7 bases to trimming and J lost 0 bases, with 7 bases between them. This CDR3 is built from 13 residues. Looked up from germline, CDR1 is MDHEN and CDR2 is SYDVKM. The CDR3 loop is CASNGNSYNEQFF. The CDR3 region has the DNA TGTGCCAGCAACGGGAACTCCTACAATGAGCAGTTCTTC.

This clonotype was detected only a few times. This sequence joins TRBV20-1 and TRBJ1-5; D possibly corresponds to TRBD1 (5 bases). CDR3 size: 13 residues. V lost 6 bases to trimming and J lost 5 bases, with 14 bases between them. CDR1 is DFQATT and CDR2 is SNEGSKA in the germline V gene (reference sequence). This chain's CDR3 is CSAQRSGDQPQHF. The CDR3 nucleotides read TGCAGTGCCCAAAGGTCGGGGGATCAGCCCCAGCATTTT.

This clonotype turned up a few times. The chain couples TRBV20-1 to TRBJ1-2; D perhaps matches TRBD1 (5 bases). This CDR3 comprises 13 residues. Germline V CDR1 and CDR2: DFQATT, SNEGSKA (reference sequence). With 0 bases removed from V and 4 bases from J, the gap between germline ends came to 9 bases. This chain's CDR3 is CSARDTTVYGYTF. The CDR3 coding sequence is TGCAGTGCTAGAGACACGACAGTCTATGGCTACACCTTC.

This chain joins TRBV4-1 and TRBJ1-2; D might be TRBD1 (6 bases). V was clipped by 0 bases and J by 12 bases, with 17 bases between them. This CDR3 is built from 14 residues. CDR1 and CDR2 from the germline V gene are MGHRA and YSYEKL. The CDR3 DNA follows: TGCGCCAGCAGCCAAGATTCAAAACAGGGAAAGGACACCTTC. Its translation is CASSQDSKQGKDTF.

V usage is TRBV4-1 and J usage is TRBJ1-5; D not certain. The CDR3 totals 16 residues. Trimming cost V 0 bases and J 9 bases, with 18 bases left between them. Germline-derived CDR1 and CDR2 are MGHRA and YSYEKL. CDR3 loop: CASSQDVGGNRRPQHF. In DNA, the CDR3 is TGCGCCAGCAGCCAAGATGTGGGCGGGAACCGCAGGCCCCAGCATTTT.

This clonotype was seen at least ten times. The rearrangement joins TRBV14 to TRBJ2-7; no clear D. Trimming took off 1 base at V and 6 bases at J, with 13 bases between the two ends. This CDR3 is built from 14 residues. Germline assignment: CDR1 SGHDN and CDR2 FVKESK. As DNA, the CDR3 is TGTGCCAGCAGCCAAGCTCATGGTGTAAGCGAGCAGTACTTC. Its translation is CASSQAHGVSEQYF.

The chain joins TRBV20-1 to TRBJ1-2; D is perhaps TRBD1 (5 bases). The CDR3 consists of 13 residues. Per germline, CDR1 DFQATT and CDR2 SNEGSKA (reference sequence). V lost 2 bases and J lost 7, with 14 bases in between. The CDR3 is CSARLKPGLGYTF. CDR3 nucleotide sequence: TGCAGTGCTAGACTAAAACCGGGGCTTGGCTACACCTTC.

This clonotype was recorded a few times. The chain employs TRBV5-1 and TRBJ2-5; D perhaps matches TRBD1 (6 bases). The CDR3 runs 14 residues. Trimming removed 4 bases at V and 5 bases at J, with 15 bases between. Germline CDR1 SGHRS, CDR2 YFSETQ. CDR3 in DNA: TGCGCCAGCAGCAGGGGGACCCTCGGGGAGACCCAGTACTTC. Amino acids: CASSRGTLGETQYF. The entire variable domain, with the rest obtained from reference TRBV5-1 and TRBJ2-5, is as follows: KAGVTQTPRYLIKTRGQQVTLSCSPISGHRSVSWYQQTPGQGLQFLFEYFSETQRNKGNFPGRFSGRQFSNSRSEMNVSTLELGDSALYLCASSRGTLGETQYFGPGTRLLVL.

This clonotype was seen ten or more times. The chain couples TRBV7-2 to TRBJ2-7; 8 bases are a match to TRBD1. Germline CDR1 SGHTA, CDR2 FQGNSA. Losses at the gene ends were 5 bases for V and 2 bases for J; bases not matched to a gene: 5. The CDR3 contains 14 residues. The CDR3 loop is CASSTWTGPYEQYF. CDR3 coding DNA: TGTGCCAGCAGCACCTGGACAGGGCCCTACGAGCAGTACTTC.

DNA of the CDR3: TGCGCCAGCAGCCAAGATCCTCCAGGGGGAGGGTCTGGGGCCAACGTCCTGACTTTC. This translates into CASSQDPPGGGSGANVLTF. This sequence joins TRBV4-3 and TRBJ2-6; either TRBD1 or TRBD2 may fit D (7 bases each). Trimming shortened V by 0 bases and J by 1 base, and 16 bases separated the two germline ends. Germline V gene sequence: CDR1 LGHNA, CDR2 YSLEER. The CDR3 contains 19 residues.

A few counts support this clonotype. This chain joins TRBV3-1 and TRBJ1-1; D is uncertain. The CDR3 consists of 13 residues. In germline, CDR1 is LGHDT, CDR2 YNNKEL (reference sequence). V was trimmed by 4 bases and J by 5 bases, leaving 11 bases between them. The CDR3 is CASSLNLGTEAFF. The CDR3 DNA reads TGTGCCAGCAGCCTAAACCTGGGGACTGAAGCTTTCTTT.

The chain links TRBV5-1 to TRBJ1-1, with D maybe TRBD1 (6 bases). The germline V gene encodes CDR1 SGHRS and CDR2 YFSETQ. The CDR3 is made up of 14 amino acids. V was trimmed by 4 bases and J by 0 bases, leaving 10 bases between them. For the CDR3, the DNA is TGCGCCAGCAGCGGGGACACTTTGAACACTGAAGCTTTCTTT. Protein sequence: CASSGDTLNTEAFF.

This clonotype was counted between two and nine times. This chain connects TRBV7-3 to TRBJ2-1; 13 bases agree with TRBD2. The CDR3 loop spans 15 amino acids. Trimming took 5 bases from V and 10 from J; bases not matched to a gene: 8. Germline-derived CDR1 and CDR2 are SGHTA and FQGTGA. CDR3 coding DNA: TGTGCCAGCAGCAAGGGACTAGCGGGACCCCAGGAGCAGTTCTTC. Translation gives CASSKGLAGPQEQFF.

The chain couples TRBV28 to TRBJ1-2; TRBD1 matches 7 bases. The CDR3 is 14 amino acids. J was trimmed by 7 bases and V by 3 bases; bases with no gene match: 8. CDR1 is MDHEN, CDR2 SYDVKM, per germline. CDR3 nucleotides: TGTGCCAGCAGTTTCACAGCCGACAGGGTTGGCTACACCTTC. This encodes CASSFTADRVGYTF.

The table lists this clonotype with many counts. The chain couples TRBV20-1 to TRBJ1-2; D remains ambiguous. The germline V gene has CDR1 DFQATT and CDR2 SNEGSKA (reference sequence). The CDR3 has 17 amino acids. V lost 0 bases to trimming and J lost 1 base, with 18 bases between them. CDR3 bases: TGCAGTGCTAGAGATAGCAGTTTTCACCGGCTTAACTATGGCTACACCTTC. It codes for CSARDSSFHRLNYGYTF.

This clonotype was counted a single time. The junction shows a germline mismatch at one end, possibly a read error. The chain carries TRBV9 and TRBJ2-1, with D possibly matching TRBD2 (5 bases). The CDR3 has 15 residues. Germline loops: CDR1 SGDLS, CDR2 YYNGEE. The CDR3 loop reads CASSVYQRPYSEQFF. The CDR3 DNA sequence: TGTGCCAGCAGCGTTTACCAGCGGCCCTACAGTGAGCAGTTCTTC.

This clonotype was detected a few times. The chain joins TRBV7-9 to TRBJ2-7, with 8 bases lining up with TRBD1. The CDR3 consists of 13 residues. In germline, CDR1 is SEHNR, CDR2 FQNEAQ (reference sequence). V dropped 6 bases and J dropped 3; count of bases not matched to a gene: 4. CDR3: CASRQGGDYEQYF. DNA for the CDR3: TGTGCCAGCAGACAGGGGGGAGACTACGAGCAGTACTTC.

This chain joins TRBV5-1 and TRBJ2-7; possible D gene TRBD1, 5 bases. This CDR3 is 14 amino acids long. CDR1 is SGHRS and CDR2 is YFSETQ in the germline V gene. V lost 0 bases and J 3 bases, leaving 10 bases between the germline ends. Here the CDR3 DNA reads TGCGCCAGCAGCTTGGATGGGGCCGGCTACGAGCAGTACTTC. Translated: CASSLDGAGYEQYF.

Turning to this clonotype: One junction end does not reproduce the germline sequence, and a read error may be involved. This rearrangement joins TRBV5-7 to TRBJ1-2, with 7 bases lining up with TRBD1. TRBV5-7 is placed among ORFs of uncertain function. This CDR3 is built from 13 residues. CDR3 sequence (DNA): TGTGCCAGCAGCTTGAGGGGGCAGGGTGGCTACAACTTC. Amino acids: CASSLRGQGGYNF.

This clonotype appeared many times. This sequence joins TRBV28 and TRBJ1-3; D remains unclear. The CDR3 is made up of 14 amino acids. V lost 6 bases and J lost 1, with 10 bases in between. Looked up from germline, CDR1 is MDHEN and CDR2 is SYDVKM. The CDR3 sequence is CASRGIRSGNTIYF. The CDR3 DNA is TGTGCCAGCAGGGGGATTAGGTCTGGAAACACCATATATTTT.

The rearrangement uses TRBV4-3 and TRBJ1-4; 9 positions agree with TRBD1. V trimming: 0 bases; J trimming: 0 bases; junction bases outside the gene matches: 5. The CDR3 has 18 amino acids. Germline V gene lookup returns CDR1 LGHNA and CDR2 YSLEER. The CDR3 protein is CASSQDIGTGTTNEKLFF. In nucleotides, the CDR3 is TGCGCCAGCAGCCAAGATATTGGGACAGGGACAACTAATGAAAAACTGTTTTTT.

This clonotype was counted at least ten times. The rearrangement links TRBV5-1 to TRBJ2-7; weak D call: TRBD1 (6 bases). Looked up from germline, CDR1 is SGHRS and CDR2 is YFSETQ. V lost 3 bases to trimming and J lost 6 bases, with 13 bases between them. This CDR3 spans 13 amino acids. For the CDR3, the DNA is TGCGCCAGCAGCTATACGGACAGATCCGAGCAGTACTTC. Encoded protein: CASSYTDRSEQYF.

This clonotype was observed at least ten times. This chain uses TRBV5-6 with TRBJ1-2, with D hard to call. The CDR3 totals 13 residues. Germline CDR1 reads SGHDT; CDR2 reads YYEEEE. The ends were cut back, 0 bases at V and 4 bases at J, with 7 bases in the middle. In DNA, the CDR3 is TGTGCCAGCAGCTTGGCCCAAGGCTATGGCTACACCTTC. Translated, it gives CASSLAQGYGYTF.

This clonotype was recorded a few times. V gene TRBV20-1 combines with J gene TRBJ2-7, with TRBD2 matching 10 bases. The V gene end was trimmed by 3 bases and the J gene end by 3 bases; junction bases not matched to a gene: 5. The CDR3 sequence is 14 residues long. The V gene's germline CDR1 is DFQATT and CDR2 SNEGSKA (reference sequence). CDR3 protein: CSASATSGYYEQYF. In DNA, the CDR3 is TGCAGTGCTAGTGCGACTAGCGGGTACTACGAGCAGTACTTC.

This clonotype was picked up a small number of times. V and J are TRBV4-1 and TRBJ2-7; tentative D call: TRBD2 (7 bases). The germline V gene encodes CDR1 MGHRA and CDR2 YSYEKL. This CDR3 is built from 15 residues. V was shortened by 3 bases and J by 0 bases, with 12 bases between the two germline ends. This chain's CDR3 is CASSHGGGISYEQYF. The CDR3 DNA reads TGCGCCAGCAGCCACGGCGGGGGCATCTCCTACGAGCAGTACTTC.

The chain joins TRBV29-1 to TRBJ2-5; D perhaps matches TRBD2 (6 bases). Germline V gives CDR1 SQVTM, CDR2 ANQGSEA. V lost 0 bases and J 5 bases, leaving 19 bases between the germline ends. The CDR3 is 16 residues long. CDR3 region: CSVEDPRESTRETQYF. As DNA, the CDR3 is TGCAGCGTTGAAGATCCCCGGGAGAGTACCCGTGAGACCCAGTACTTC.

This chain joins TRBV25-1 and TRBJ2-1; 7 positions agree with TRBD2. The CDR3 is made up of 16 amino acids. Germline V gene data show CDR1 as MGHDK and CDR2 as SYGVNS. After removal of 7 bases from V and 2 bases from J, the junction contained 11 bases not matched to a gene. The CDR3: CASNHMGGSAYNEQFF. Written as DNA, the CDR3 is TGTGCCAGCAATCATATGGGCGGGAGCGCCTACAATGAGCAGTTCTTC. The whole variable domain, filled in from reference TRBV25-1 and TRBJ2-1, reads EADIYQTPRYLVIGTGKKITLECSQTMGHDKMYWYQQDPGMELHLIHYSYGVNSTEKGDLSSESTVSRIRTEHFPLTLESARPSHTSQYLCASNHMGGSAYNEQFFGPGTRLTVL.